This T cell receptor (beta chain) was sequenced in a study of cytomegalovirus exposure and HLA in healthy donors. Overall study results and limits: Roughly even sequencing depth across donors was the assumption behind the presence/absence analyses.

PCR was performed using 60 Vbeta and 13 Jbeta primers. Sequencing was performed with immunoSEQ multiplex PCR; in TCRdb, only in-frame clones are kept and a portion is missing. The sample has 100,000 or so clones, roughly 79% seen once. The germline CDR1 and CDR2 sequences are LNHDA and SQIVND (reference sequence). The length of the CDR3 is 13 residues. V lost 3 bases to trimming and J lost 4 bases, with 4 bases between them. Turning to this clone: The antigen is unknown.

Sequencing was performed on PBMCs. The receptor was isolated from a man in his forties in good health and CMV-seronegative. This chain joins TRBV19 and TRBJ2-6; D remains ambiguous. CDR3 in amino acids: CASSILGANVLTF. CDR3 nucleotide sequence: TGTGCCAGTAGTATCCTCGGGGCCAACGTCCTGACTTTC.